In its sample, the clone carrying this T cell receptor beta chain was seen many times. Its antigen is as yet unknown. The sample originates from a study of human T cells and chemical hapten exposure. This CDR3 has 13 amino acids. With 2 bases removed from V and 5 bases from J, the gap between germline ends came to 7 bases. Germline loops: CDR1 SGHTA, CDR2 FQGNSA. Unique molecular identifiers were attached to individual cDNA molecules during library preparation. TCRdb processed the 5' RACE reads anew with MiXCR; each CDR3 protein has one entry. The data hold approximately 81,000 distinct CDR3 sequences, with 7.7% observed a single time. Unfractionated whole blood served as the source for total RNA extraction. Study-wide results and caveats: Once DPC sensitization occurred, TCRs above 1 in 1000 frequency showed no change.

The chain is built from TRBV7-2 and TRBJ2-1; D gene uncertain. The sequence was collected from a male donor in good health. The CDR3 DNA sequence: TGTGCCAGCAGCTTAAAAAGAAACAATGAGCAGTTCTTC. This translates into CASSLKRNNEQFF.